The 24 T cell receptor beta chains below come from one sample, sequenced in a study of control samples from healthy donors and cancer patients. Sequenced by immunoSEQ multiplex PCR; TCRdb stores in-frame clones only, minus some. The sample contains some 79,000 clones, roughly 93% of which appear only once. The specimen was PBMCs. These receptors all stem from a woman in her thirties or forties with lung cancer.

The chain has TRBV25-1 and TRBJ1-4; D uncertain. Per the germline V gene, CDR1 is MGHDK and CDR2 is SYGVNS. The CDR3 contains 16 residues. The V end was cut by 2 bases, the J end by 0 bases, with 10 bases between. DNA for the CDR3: TGTGCCAGCAGTGAAATCCAGAGAACAACTAATGAAAAACTGTTTTTT. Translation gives CASSEIQRTTNEKLFF.

CDR3 in amino acids: CASRRGGNQPQHF. CDR3 coding DNA: TGTGCCAGCAGGAGGGGGGGCAATCAGCCCCAGCATTTT. The chain has TRBV12-3 or TRBV12-4 and TRBJ1-5; D might be TRBD1 (6 bases). The CDR3 has 13 residues. Between the trimmed V and J ends, which lost 6 bases and 2 bases, there was a span of 8 bases.

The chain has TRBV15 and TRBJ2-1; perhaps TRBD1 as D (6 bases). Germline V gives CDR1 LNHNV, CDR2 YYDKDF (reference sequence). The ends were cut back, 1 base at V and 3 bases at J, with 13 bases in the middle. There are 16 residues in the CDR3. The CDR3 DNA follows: TGTGCCACCAGCAGAGGAAGTCAGGGGCACTACAATGAGCAGTTCTTC. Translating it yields CATSRGSQGHYNEQFF.

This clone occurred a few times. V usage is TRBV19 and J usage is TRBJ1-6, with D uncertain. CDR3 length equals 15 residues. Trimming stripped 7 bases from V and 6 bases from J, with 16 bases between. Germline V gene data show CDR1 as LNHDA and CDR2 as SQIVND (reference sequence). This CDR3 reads CASTKHREGNSPLHF. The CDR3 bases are TGTGCCAGTACCAAACACCGGGAGGGTAATTCACCCCTCCACTTT.

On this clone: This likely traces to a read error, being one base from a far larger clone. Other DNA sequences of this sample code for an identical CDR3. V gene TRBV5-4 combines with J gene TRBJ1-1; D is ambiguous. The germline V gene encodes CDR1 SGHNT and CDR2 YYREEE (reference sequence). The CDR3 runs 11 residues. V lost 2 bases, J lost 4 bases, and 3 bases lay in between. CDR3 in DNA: TGTGCCAGCAGCTTTGGCACTGAAGCTTTCTTT. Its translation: CASSFGTEAFF.

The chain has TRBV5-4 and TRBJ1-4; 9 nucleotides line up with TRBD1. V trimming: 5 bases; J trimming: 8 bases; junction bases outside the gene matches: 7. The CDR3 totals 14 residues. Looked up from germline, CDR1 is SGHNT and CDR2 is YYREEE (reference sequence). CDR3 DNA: TGTGCCAGCAGGGGACAGGGAATGGGGGAAAAACTGTTTTTT. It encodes CASRGQGMGEKLFF. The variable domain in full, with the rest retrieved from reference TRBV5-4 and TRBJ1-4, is ETGVTQSPTHLIKTRGQQVTLRCSSQSGHNTVSWYQQALGQGPQFIFQYYREEENGRGNFPPRFSGLQFPNYSSELNVNALELDDSALYLCASRGQGMGEKLFFGSGTQLSVL.

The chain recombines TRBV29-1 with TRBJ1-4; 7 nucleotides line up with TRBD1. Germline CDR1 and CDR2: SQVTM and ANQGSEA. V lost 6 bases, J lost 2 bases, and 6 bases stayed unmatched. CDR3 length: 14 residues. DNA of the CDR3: TGCAGCGTGCAGGGGGGATGGACTAATGAAAAACTGTTTTTT. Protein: CSVQGGWTNEKLFF.

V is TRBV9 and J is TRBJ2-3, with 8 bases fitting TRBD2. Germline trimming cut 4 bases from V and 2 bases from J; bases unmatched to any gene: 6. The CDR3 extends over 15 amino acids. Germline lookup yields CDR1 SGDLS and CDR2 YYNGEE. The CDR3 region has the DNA TGTGCCAGCAGCCTCACGCGGGGGGCCACAGATACGCAGTATTTT. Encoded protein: CASSLTRGATDTQYF.

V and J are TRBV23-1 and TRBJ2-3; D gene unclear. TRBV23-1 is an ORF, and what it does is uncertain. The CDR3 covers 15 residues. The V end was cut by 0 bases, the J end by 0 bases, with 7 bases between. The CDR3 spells CASSQSRNSTDTQYF. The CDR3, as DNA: TGCGCCAGCAGTCAATCGAGGAACAGCACAGATACGCAGTATTTT.

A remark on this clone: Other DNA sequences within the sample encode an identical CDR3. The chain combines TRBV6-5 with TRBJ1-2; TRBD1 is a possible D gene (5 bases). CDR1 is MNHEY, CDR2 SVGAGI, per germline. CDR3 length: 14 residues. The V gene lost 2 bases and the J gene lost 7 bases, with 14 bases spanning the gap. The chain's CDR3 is CASSYGGGLGGYTF. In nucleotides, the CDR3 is TGTGCCAGCAGTTACGGGGGGGGATTGGGTGGCTACACCTTC.

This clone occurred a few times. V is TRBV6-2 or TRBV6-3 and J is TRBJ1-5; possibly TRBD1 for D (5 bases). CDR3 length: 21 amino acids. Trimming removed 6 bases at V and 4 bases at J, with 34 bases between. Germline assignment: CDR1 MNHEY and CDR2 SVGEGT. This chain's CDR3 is CASSALYELWTPGERNQPQHF. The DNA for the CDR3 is TGTGCCAGCAGCGCGCTTTACGAACTCTGGACACCCGGGGAACGGAATCAGCCCCAGCATTTT.

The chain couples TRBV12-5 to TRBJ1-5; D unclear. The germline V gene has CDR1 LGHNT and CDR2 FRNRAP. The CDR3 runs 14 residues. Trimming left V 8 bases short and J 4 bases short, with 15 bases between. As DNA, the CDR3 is TGTGCTAGTATTCTCGACGGAGGAAATCAGCCCCAGCATTTT. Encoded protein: CASILDGGNQPQHF.

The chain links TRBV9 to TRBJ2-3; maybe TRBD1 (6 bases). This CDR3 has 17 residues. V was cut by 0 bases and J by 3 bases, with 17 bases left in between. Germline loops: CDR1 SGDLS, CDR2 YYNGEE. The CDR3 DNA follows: TGTGCCAGCAGCGTAGCCCTCGGACAGAATCCTACAGATACGCAGTATTTT. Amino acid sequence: CASSVALGQNPTDTQYF.

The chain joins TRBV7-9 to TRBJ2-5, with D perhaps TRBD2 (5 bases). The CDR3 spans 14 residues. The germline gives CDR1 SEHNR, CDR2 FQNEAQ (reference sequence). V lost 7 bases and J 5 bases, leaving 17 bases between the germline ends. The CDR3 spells CASTDLGLQETQYF. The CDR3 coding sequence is TGTGCCAGCACCGACCTCGGACTCCAGGAGACCCAGTACTTC.

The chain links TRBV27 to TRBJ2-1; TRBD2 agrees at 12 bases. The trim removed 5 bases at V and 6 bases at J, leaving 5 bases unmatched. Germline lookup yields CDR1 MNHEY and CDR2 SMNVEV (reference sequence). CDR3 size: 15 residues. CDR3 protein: CASSVLAGGINEQFF. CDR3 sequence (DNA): TGTGCCAGCAGTGTACTAGCGGGGGGAATCAATGAGCAGTTCTTC.

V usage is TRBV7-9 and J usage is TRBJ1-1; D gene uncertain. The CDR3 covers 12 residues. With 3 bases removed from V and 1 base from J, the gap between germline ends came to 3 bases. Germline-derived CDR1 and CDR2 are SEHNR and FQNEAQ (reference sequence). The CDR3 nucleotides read TGTGCCAGCAGCTTTGCGAACACTGAAGCTTTCTTT. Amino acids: CASSFANTEAFF.

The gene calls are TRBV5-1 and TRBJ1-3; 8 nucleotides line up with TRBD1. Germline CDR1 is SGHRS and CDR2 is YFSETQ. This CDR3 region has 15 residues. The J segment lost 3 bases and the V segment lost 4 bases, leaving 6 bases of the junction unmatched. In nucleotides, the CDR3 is TGCGCCAGCAGCCTGGACGGGACAGGTGGAAACACCATATATTTT. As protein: CASSLDGTGGNTIYF.

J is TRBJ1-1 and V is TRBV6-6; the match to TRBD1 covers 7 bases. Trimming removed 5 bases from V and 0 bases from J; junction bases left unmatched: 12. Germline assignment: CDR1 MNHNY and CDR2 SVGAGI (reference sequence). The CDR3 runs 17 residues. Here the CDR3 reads CASSHGGTVSMNTEAFF. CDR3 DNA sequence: TGTGCCAGCAGTCACGGGGGGACAGTCTCGATGAACACTGAAGCTTTCTTT.

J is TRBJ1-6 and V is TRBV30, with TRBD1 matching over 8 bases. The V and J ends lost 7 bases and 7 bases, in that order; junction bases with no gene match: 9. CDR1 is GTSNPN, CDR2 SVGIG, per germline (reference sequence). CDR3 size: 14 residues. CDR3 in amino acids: CASGQGAKNSPLHF. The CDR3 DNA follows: TGTGCCTCTGGGCAGGGGGCGAAGAATTCACCCCTCCACTTT.

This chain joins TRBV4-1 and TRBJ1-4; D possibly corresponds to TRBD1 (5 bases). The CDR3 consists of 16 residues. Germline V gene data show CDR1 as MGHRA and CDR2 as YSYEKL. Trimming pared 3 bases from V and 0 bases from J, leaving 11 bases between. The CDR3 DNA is TGCGCCAGCAGCCAGGGGGGAGCCACAACTAATGAAAAACTGTTTTTT. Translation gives CASSQGGATTNEKLFF.

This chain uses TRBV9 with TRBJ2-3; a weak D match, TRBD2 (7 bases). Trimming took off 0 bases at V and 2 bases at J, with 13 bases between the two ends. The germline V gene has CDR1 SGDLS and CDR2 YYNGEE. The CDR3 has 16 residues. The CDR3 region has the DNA TGTGCCAGCAGCGTAGAAGGGGGGGTCCACACAGATACGCAGTATTTT. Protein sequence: CASSVEGGVHTDTQYF.

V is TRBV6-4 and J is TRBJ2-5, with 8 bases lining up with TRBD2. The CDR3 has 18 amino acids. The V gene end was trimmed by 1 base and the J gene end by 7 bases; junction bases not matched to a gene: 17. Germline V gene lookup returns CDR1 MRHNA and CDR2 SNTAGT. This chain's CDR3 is CASSDWDSGVDEDGTQYF. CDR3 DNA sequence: TGTGCCAGCAGTGACTGGGATAGCGGGGTTGACGAGGATGGGACCCAGTACTTC.

The CDR3 DNA sequence: TGCGCCAGCAGCTTGGAAGGGGTGGGCAATCAGCCCCAGCATTTT. Protein: CASSLEGVGNQPQHF. The V and J genes are TRBV5-1 and TRBJ1-5; tentative D call: TRBD1 (5 bases). Trimming stripped 0 bases from V and 2 bases from J, with 9 bases between. Germline lookup yields CDR1 SGHRS and CDR2 YFSETQ. The CDR3 totals 15 residues.

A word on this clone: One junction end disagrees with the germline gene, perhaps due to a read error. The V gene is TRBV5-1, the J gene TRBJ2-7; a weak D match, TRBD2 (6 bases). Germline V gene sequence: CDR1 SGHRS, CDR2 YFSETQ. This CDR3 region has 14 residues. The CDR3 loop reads CASSLDGGSYEQYF. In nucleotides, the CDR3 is TGTGCCAGCAGCTTGGACGGGGGTTCCTACGAGCAGTACTTC.